The 25 T cell receptor beta chains in this list originate from one sample, sequenced in a study of response to subunit inactivated influenza vaccine. MiXCR, run by TCRdb on the RT-PCR reads, gives a single entry per CDR3 protein. The sample has a few hundred thousand distinct CDR3 sequences; approximately 7.2% are singletons. The sample in question was PBMCs from blood, obtained around 25 months after vaccination. These receptor sequences come from a man aged 50 to 69 who received an inactivated influenza vaccine.

This clonotype has more than one count but fewer than ten. V and J are TRBV4-2 and TRBJ2-1; 8 bases agree with TRBD2. The CDR3 contains 14 residues. Trimming took 4 bases from V and 6 from J; bases not matched to a gene: 5. In germline, CDR1 is LGHNA, CDR2 YNFKEQ. The CDR3 bases are TGTGCCAGCAGCCCTAGCGGGCGACGCAATGAGCAGTTCTTC. This encodes CASSPSGRRNEQFF.

This clonotype has ten or more counts. The chain links TRBV5-1 to TRBJ1-4, with 8 bases that match TRBD1. Germline-derived CDR1 and CDR2 are SGHRS and YFSETQ. The CDR3 has 17 residues. V lost 0 bases and J lost 0; bases outside the gene matches: 4. The CDR3 loop is CASSLDPGGTTNEKLFF. CDR3 DNA sequence: TGCGCCAGCAGCTTGGATCCAGGGGGCACAACTAATGAAAAACTGTTTTTT.

In regard to this clonotype: Germline and junction disagree at one end, which may indicate a read error. The V and J genes are TRBV7-6 and TRBJ2-5; the match to TRBD2 covers 7 bases. Per the germline V gene, CDR1 is SGHVS and CDR2 is FNYEAQ. This CDR3 is 14 amino acids long. The CDR3: CTSSLGLPKETQYF. The CDR3 nucleotides read TGTACCAGCAGCTTGGGACTACCGAAAGAGACCCAGTACTTC.

This clonotype was picked up a small number of times. This rearrangement joins TRBV13 to TRBJ1-1; weak D call: TRBD1 (5 bases). V lost 3 bases and J 2 bases, leaving 10 bases between the germline ends. This CDR3 has 14 residues. Germline CDR1 PRHDT, CDR2 FYEKMQ (reference sequence). The DNA for the CDR3 is TGTGCCAGCAGCTTTTGGGGACTTAACACTGAAGCTTTCTTT. Its protein is CASSFWGLNTEAFF.

V is TRBV12-3 or TRBV12-4 and J is TRBJ1-3; 8 nucleotides agree with TRBD1. The J segment lost 5 bases and the V segment lost 6 bases, leaving 6 bases of the junction unmatched. This CDR3 is 14 amino acids long. CDR3 residues: CASSRTGLRNTIYF. In DNA, the CDR3 is TGTGCCAGCAGCCGGACAGGGCTAAGAAACACCATATATTTT.

This clonotype showed up many times. This chain joins TRBV20-1 and TRBJ2-2; D is perhaps TRBD1 or TRBD2 (6 bases each). Trimming stripped 6 bases from V and 2 bases from J, with 16 bases between. Looked up from germline, CDR1 is DFQATT and CDR2 is SNEGSKA (reference sequence). The length of the CDR3 is 15 residues. CDR3 coding DNA: TGCAGTGCCCCCGAGGCGGGACACAACACCGGGGAGCTGTTTTTT. Encoded protein: CSAPEAGHNTGELFF.

The rearrangement joins TRBV4-2 to TRBJ2-7; 7 bases fit TRBD1. Losses at the gene ends were 4 bases for V and 3 bases for J; bases not matched to a gene: 12. The CDR3 spans 16 residues. Per germline, CDR1 LGHNA and CDR2 YNFKEQ. The CDR3 bases are TGTGCCAGCAGCCGAACGGGACGGAACAGGGGCTACGAGCAGTACTTC. Its translation is CASSRTGRNRGYEQYF.

This clonotype was observed many times. The gene calls are TRBV12-3 or TRBV12-4 and TRBJ2-5; 7 bases agree with TRBD1. The CDR3 extends over 13 amino acids. The trim removed 1 base at V and 6 bases at J, leaving 2 bases unmatched. This CDR3 reads CASSLGGGKTQYF. The CDR3 DNA reads as TGTGCCAGCAGTTTAGGAGGGGGCAAGACCCAGTACTTC.

In its sample, this clonotype was seen a few times. This chain connects TRBV7-2 to TRBJ2-7; D not certain. V was clipped by 5 bases and J by 3 bases, with 14 bases between them. The CDR3 contains 14 residues. CDR1 and CDR2 (germline): SGHTA, FQGNSA. The DNA of the CDR3 is TGTGCCAGCAGCCCGAATCCAGTTCTCTACGAGCAGTACTTC. Amino acid sequence: CASSPNPVLYEQYF.

At least ten counts were recorded for this clonotype. This rearrangement joins TRBV5-8 to TRBJ2-3; the D is unclear. The CDR3 totals 15 residues. CDR1 and CDR2 (germline): SGHTS, YDEGEE. Trimming removed 7 bases from V and 2 bases from J, with 17 bases in between. CDR3 sequence: CASWVRIQNTDTQYF. CDR3 sequence (DNA): TGTGCCAGCTGGGTGCGGATTCAAAACACAGATACGCAGTATTTT.

This clonotype showed up many times. V gene TRBV28 combines with J gene TRBJ2-2; TRBD2 matches at 11 bases. Trimming removed 6 bases from V and 1 base from J; junction bases left unmatched: 4. CDR1 is MDHEN and CDR2 is SYDVKM in the germline V gene. The length of the CDR3 is 16 residues. The CDR3 here is CASSPTSGENTGELFF. In DNA form, the CDR3 reads TGTGCCAGCAGCCCGACTAGCGGGGAGAACACCGGGGAGCTGTTTTTT.

This clonotype was counted between two and nine times. The chain is built from TRBV12-3 or TRBV12-4 and TRBJ2-7; D perhaps matches TRBD1 (6 bases). The CDR3 totals 14 residues. Trimming stripped 5 bases from V and 7 bases from J, with 18 bases between. As DNA, the CDR3 is TGTGCCAGCAGTCCGGGACACTCCTCGCGAGAGCAGTACTTC. Translation: CASSPGHSSREQYF.

This clonotype was seen repeatedly, ten times or more. V and J are TRBV20-1 and TRBJ2-5; D gene unclear. Germline V gene lookup returns CDR1 DFQATT and CDR2 SNEGSKA (reference sequence). The CDR3 has 15 amino acids. Trimming pared 1 base from V and 2 bases from J, leaving 14 bases between. For the CDR3, the DNA is TGCAGTGCTAGAGGGTCGGCAGTCGGGCAAGAGACCCAGTACTTC. Its translation: CSARGSAVGQETQYF.

This chain connects TRBV3-1 to TRBJ2-7; D perhaps matches TRBD2 (6 bases). CDR3 length: 12 residues. Trimming left V 5 bases short and J 5 bases short, with 10 bases between. From germline, CDR1 is LGHDT and CDR2 YNNKEL (reference sequence). CDR3 sequence reads: CASSDRTNEQYF. CDR3 DNA: TGTGCCAGCAGCGACCGGACTAACGAGCAGTACTTC.

The V gene is TRBV5-1, the J gene TRBJ2-7; the D is unclear. This CDR3 region has 13 residues. Germline V lookup: CDR1 SGHRS, CDR2 YFSETQ. Trimming shortened V by 0 bases and J by 3 bases, and 7 bases separated the two germline ends. The CDR3 coding sequence is TGCGCCAGCAGCTTGGTACAAAACTACGAGCAGTACTTC. Translating it yields CASSLVQNYEQYF.

This clonotype showed up just a few times. The chain uses TRBV18 and TRBJ2-7; D may be TRBD1 or TRBD2 (6 bases each). This CDR3 has 14 residues. V lost 3 bases and J lost 7, with 16 bases in between. The V gene's germline CDR1 is KGHSH and CDR2 LQKENI. The CDR3 here is CASSPLAEGGEQYF. DNA for the CDR3: TGTGCCAGCTCACCGTTGGCAGAGGGGGGAGAGCAGTACTTC.

This clonotype was detected only a few times. This sequence joins TRBV6-1 and TRBJ1-3; 9 bases are shared with TRBD1. The CDR3 loop spans 15 amino acids. The germline CDR1 and CDR2 sequences are MNHNS and SASEGT. Trimming at V came to 6 bases and at J to 2 bases, leaving 5 bases not matched to a gene. The CDR3 sequence is CASRSTGGTGNTIYF. As DNA, the CDR3 is TGTGCCAGCAGGTCGACAGGGGGGACTGGAAACACCATATATTTT.

The V gene is TRBV4-3, the J gene TRBJ2-6; D ambiguous. The V end was cut by 3 bases, the J end by 4 bases, with 7 bases between. This CDR3 comprises 14 residues. Germline V CDR1 and CDR2: LGHNA, YSLEER. CDR3 sequence: CASSHRPGANVLTF. In nucleotides, the CDR3 is TGCGCCAGCAGCCATAGGCCAGGGGCCAACGTCCTGACTTTC.

This clonotype was observed many times. This chain links TRBV27 with TRBJ1-5; D is perhaps TRBD1 (6 bases). The germline gives CDR1 MNHEY, CDR2 SMNVEV (reference sequence). V was trimmed by 6 bases and J by 1 base, leaving 16 bases between them. The length of the CDR3 is 16 residues. CDR3 loop: CASRGGDSWSNQPQHF. The CDR3 nucleotides are TGTGCCAGCAGGGGGGGCGACAGCTGGAGCAATCAGCCCCAGCATTTT.

This rearrangement joins TRBV7-2 to TRBJ1-1; D gene unclear. The CDR3 extends over 11 amino acids. V was cut by 3 bases and J by 7 bases, with 6 bases left in between. CDR1 is SGHTA and CDR2 is FQGNSA in the germline V gene. CDR3 DNA: TGTGCCAGCAGCTTTTCGGGTGAAGCTTTCTTT. This encodes CASSFSGEAFF.

This clonotype has a handful of counts. The CDR3 loop is CASSIGGTSSNEQFF. As DNA, the CDR3 is TGTGCCAGCAGCATCGGCGGGACTAGCTCCAATGAGCAGTTCTTC. The rearrangement joins TRBV7-9 to TRBJ2-1, with 9 positions matching TRBD2. The trim removed 5 bases at V and 6 bases at J, leaving 8 bases unmatched. CDR1 SEHNR and CDR2 FQNEAQ come from the germline V gene (reference sequence). The CDR3 is 15 residues long.

The genes are TRBV6-5 and TRBJ2-3; 13 positions agree with TRBD2. The J segment lost 5 bases and the V segment lost 4 bases, leaving 3 bases of the junction unmatched. This CDR3 contains 15 residues. The V gene's germline CDR1 is MNHEY and CDR2 SVGAGI. The CDR3 reads CASSSTSGGRDTQYF. CDR3 sequence (DNA): TGTGCCAGCAGTTCGACTAGCGGGGGGAGAGATACGCAGTATTTT.

In its sample, this clonotype was seen a few times. The rearrangement links TRBV5-5 to TRBJ2-5; maybe TRBD2 (6 bases). CDR3 size: 15 residues. The germline V and J ends were trimmed by 4 bases and 0 bases, with 13 bases remaining between them. Germline values: CDR1 SGHKS, CDR2 YYEKEE (reference sequence). The CDR3 is CASSPPGTHQETQYF. DNA for the CDR3: TGTGCCAGCAGCCCACCCGGGACTCACCAAGAGACCCAGTACTTC.

This clonotype occurred many times. This chain joins TRBV4-3 and TRBJ1-2; D not certain. Germline CDR1 and CDR2: LGHNA and YSLEER. The V end lost 0 bases, the J end lost 4 bases, and 12 bases lay between the germline ends. This CDR3 spans 15 amino acids. The DNA of the CDR3 is TGCGCCAGCAGCCAAGAAGTAGCACGTTCCTATGGCTACACCTTC. Translated, it gives CASSQEVARSYGYTF.

This clonotype was counted at least ten times. The chain uses TRBV12-3 or TRBV12-4 and TRBJ2-2; D is possibly TRBD1 or TRBD2 (5 bases each). The CDR3 is 15 amino acids. V lost 6 bases, J lost 0 bases, and 11 bases lay in between. CDR3 region: CASRAGTANTGELFF. CDR3 DNA sequence: TGTGCCAGCAGAGCCGGGACGGCGAACACCGGGGAGCTGTTTTTT.